One and the same sample provided the 16 T cell receptor beta chains below, sequenced in a study of T cell responses to AZD1222 COVID-19 vaccine. Sequencing was performed with immunoSEQ multiplex PCR; in TCRdb, only in-frame clones are kept and a portion is missing. The profile covers about 140,000 clones, with about 86% appearing a single time and roughly 3.8% taken by the ten largest. Sequencing used peripheral blood, obtained on day 0 of AZD1222 vaccination. These receptors were obtained from an adult in good health.

The J gene is TRBJ2-2, the V gene TRBV28; D is possibly TRBD1 or TRBD2 (5 bases each). The V and J ends lost 5 bases and 9 bases respectively, with 10 bases between them. Germline CDR1 reads MDHEN; CDR2 reads SYDVKM. The CDR3 covers 12 residues. Here the CDR3 DNA reads TGTGCCAGCAGTCCGGGACCGCGGGAGCTGTTTTTT. It specifies CASSPGPRELFF.

The chain employs TRBV11-2 and TRBJ2-7; TRBD2 matches 8 bases. The germline V gene has CDR1 SGHAT and CDR2 FQNNGV. V shed 5 bases, J shed 0 bases, and the junction held 3 bases outside the gene matches. The CDR3 runs 14 residues. The CDR3 DNA reads as TGTGCCAGCAGCCCGGGGGGGAACTCCTACGAGCAGTACTTC. It codes for CASSPGGNSYEQYF.

This chain links TRBV7-8 with TRBJ2-3; no clear D. Germline CDR1 reads SGHVS; CDR2 reads FQNEAQ. The CDR3 is made up of 14 amino acids. V was pared by 4 bases and J by 2 bases, with 10 bases between. Here the CDR3 DNA reads TGTGCCAGCAGCTCTCAACCAAACACAGATACGCAGTATTTT. Its protein product is CASSSQPNTDTQYF.

V and J are TRBV28 and TRBJ1-5, with unresolved D. The CDR3 is made up of 13 amino acids. Trimming pared 9 bases from V and 4 bases from J, leaving 13 bases between. Germline CDR1 reads MDHEN; CDR2 reads SYDVKM. The CDR3 region has the DNA TGTGCCAGTAGTACCACAGCGAATCAGCCCCAGCATTTT. Its translation: CASSTTANQPQHF.

The CDR3 here is CAWSVRLSEINQPQHF. The CDR3 bases are TGTGCCTGGAGTGTAAGGCTATCCGAAATCAATCAGCCCCAGCATTTT. This chain uses TRBV30 with TRBJ1-5, with D unclear. Germline CDR1 reads GTSNPN; CDR2 reads SVGIG (reference sequence). Between the trimmed V and J ends, which lost 0 bases and 3 bases, there was a span of 15 bases. The CDR3 is made up of 16 amino acids.

Remarks on this clone: One junction end does not reproduce the germline sequence, and a read error may be involved. The V gene is TRBV28, the J gene TRBJ2-6; D may correspond to TRBD1 or TRBD2 (6 bases each). This CDR3 contains 17 residues. Germline-derived CDR1 and CDR2 are MDHEN and SYDVKM. The CDR3 DNA sequence: TGTGCAAGCACTGAGTTGGGGGGCATCTCTGGGGCCAACGTCCTGACTTTC. It specifies CASTELGGISGANVLTF.

This rearrangement joins TRBV7-8 to TRBJ1-1, with D unclear. Germline V CDR1 and CDR2: SGHVS, FQNEAQ. Trimming removed 5 bases from V and 4 bases from J, with 17 bases in between. CDR3 length: 15 amino acids. As DNA, the CDR3 is TGTGCCAGCAGCCCTCCAGAGTCTAATCCCACTGAAGCTTTCTTT. Protein sequence: CASSPPESNPTEAFF.

The chain recombines TRBV5-4 with TRBJ2-7, with 10 bases identical to TRBD1. Trimming cost V 5 bases and J 5 bases; bases outside gene matches: 10. The CDR3 is 15 residues long. Germline V lookup: CDR1 SGHNT, CDR2 YYREEE (reference sequence). The CDR3 DNA reads as TGTGCCAGCAGGACTGGTGGGACAGGGGTCCACGAGCAGTACTTC. It is translated as CASRTGGTGVHEQYF.

This clone occurred a few times. The V and J genes are TRBV4-2 and TRBJ2-7; D not certain. Between the trimmed V and J ends, which lost 1 base and 3 bases, there was a span of 10 bases. Germline V lookup: CDR1 LGHNA, CDR2 YNFKEQ. The CDR3 loop spans 14 amino acids. The CDR3 is CASSQGSRNYEQYF. CDR3 sequence (DNA): TGTGCCAGCAGCCAAGGTTCCAGAAACTACGAGCAGTACTTC.

The chain couples TRBV28 to TRBJ1-2; D is ambiguous. Germline V gives CDR1 MDHEN, CDR2 SYDVKM. CDR3 length: 13 amino acids. Deletions cut 6 bases from V and 7 bases from J, with 15 bases between. The CDR3 sequence: CASRVRALGGYTF. In DNA, the CDR3 is TGTGCCAGCAGGGTGCGGGCCCTCGGTGGCTACACCTTC.

J is TRBJ1-1 and V is TRBV2; D gene unclear. The CDR3 is 15 residues long. With 8 bases removed from V and 0 bases from J, the gap between germline ends came to 16 bases. From germline, CDR1 is SNHLY and CDR2 FYNNEI. This chain's CDR3 is CASFPGRGMNTEAFF. The CDR3 DNA is TGTGCCAGCTTCCCCGGGAGAGGGATGAACACTGAAGCTTTCTTT.

This clone was observed once. The rearrangement uses TRBV7-2 and TRBJ2-3; possibly TRBD2 for D (6 bases). Germline CDR1 and CDR2: SGHTA and FQGNSA. The CDR3 covers 16 residues. The ends were cut back, 4 bases at V and 1 base at J, with 15 bases in the middle. CDR3 amino acids: CASSSSRWGGTDTQYF. DNA of the CDR3: TGTGCCAGCAGCTCCTCTCGATGGGGGGGCACAGATACGCAGTATTTT.

This clone has a single count. The chain recombines TRBV5-1 with TRBJ2-5; D could derive from TRBD1 or TRBD2 (5 bases each). Deletions cut 4 bases from V and 3 bases from J, with 10 bases between. Germline CDR1 reads SGHRS; CDR2 reads YFSETQ. CDR3 length: 13 residues. The chain's CDR3 is CASSTGTEETQYF. DNA for the CDR3: TGCGCCAGCAGCACTGGGACGGAAGAGACCCAGTACTTC.

V is TRBV5-4 and J is TRBJ1-1; D is possibly TRBD1 (5 bases). Between the trimmed V and J ends, which lost 4 bases and 0 bases, there was a span of 13 bases. The CDR3 sequence is 15 residues long. Germline loops: CDR1 SGHNT, CDR2 YYREEE (reference sequence). This CDR3 reads CASSADKLMNTEAFF. The CDR3, as DNA: TGTGCCAGCAGCGCGGACAAACTAATGAACACTGAAGCTTTCTTT.

This chain links TRBV4-1 with TRBJ2-1; D might be TRBD1 (5 bases). Germline values: CDR1 MGHRA, CDR2 YSYEKL. The CDR3 spans 15 residues. Trimming pared 0 bases from V and 10 bases from J, leaving 16 bases between. Written as DNA, the CDR3 is TGCGCCAGCAGCCAAGATCCGTCAGGGTTTGGAGAGCAGTTCTTC. Protein sequence: CASSQDPSGFGEQFF.

This chain joins TRBV27 and TRBJ1-2; 7 bases are a match to TRBD1. The CDR3 has 15 amino acids. Germline V gene sequence: CDR1 MNHEY, CDR2 SMNVEV (reference sequence). V lost 5 bases to trimming and J lost 6 bases; unmatched junction nucleotides: 12. The CDR3 reads CASSTTGVVGHGYTF. The CDR3 nucleotides read TGTGCCAGCAGTACTACAGGGGTCGTTGGGCATGGCTACACCTTC.